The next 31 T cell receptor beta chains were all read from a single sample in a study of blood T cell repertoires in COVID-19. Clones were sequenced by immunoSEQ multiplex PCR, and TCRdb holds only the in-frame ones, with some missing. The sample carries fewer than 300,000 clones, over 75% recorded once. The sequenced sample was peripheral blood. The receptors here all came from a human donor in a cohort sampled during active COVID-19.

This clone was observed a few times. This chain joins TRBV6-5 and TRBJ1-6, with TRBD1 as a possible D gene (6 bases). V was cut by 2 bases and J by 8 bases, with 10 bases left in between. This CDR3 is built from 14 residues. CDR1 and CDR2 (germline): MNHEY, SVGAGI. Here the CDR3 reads CASSYEAGDSPLHF. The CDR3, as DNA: TGTGCCAGCAGTTACGAGGCAGGGGATTCACCCCTCCACTTT.

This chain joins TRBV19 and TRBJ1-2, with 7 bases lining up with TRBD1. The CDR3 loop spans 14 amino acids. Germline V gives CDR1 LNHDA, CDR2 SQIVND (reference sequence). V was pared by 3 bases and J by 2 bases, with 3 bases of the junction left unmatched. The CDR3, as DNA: TGTGCCAGTAGTATTCAGGGGGGCAACTATGGCTACACCTTC. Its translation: CASSIQGGNYGYTF. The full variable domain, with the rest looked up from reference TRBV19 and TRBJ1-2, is DGGITQSPKYLFRKEGQNVTLSCEQNLNHDAMYWYRQDPGQGLRLIYYSQIVNDFQKGDIAEGYSVSREKKESFPLTVTSAQKNPTAFYLCASSIQGGNYGYTFGSGTRLTVV.

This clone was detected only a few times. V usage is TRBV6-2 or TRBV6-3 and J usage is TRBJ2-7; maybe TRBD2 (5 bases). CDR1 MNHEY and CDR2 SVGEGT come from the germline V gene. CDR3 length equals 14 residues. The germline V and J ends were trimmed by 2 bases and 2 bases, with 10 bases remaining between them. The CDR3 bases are TGTGCCAGCAGTTACAGCGGACCCACCTACGAGCAGTACTTC. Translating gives CASSYSGPTYEQYF.

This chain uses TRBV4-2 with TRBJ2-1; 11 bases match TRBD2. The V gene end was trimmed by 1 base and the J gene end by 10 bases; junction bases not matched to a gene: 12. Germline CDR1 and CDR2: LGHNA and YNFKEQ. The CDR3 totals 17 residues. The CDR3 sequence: CASSQARSGRGEGEQFF. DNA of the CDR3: TGTGCCAGCAGCCAAGCCCGTAGCGGGAGGGGGGAAGGGGAGCAGTTCTTC.

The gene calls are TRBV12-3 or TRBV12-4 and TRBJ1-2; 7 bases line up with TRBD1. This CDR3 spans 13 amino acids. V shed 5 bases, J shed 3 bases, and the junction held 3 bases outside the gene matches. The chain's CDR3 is CASSKQGYYGYTF. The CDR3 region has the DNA TGTGCCAGCAGTAAACAGGGGTACTATGGCTACACCTTC.

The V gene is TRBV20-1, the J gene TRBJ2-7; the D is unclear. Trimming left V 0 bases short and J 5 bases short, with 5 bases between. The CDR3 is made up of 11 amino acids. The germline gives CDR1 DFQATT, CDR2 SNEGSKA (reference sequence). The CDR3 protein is CSARDADEQYF. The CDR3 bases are TGCAGTGCTAGAGACGCGGACGAGCAGTACTTC.

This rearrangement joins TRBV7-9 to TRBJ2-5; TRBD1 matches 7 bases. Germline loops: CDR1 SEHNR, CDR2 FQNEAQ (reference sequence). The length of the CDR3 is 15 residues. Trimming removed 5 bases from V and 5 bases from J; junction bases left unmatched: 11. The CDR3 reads CASSPRTGGGETQYF. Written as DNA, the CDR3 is TGTGCCAGCAGCCCAAGGACAGGCGGCGGGGAGACCCAGTACTTC. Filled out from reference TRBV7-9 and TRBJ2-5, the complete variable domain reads DTGVSQNPRHKITKRGQNVTFRCDPISEHNRLYWYRQTLGQGPEFLTYFQNEAQLEKSRLLSDRFSAERPKGSFSTLEIQRTEQGDSAMYLCASSPRTGGGETQYFGPGTRLLVL.

The CDR3 coding sequence is TGTGCCAGCAGCCTCATGGTAGCGGGAGACGAGCAGTACTTC. Translation gives CASSLMVAGDEQYF. The chain joins TRBV11-2 to TRBJ2-7, with 9 bases fitting TRBD2. The CDR3 length is 14 residues. The junction had 7 bases not matched to a gene; V was cut back by 5 bases and J by 5 bases. Germline CDR1 reads SGHAT; CDR2 reads FQNNGV.

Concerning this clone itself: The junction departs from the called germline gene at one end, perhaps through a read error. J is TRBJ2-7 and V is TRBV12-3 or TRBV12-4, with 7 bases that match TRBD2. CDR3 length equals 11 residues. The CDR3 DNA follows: TGTGCCAGCAGTTGGGACTACAAGCAGTACTTC. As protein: CASSWDYKQYF.

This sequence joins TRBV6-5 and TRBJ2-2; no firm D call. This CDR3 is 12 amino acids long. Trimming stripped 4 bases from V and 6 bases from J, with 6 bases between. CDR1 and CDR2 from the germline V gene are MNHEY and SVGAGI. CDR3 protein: CASSLRPGELFF. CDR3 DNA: TGTGCCAGCAGTTTGCGTCCCGGGGAGCTGTTTTTT.

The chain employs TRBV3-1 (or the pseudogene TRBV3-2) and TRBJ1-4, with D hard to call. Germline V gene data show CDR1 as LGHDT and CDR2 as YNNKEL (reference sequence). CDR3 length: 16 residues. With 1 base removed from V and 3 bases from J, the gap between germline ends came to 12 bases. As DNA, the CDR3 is TGTGCCAGCAGCCAAGGATCAGCTAGAGCTAATGAAAAACTGTTTTTT. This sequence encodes CASSQGSARANEKLFF.

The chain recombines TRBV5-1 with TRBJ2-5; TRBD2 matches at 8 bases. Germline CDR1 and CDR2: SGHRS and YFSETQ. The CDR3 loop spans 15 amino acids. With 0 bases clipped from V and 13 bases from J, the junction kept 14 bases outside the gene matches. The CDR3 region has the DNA TGCGCCAGCAGCTTGGGTCCGGGACTAGAACACCCTCTGTACTTC. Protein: CASSLGPGLEHPLYF. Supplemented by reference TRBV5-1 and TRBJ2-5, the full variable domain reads KAGVTQTPRYLIKTRGQQVTLSCSPISGHRSVSWYQQTPGQGLQFLFEYFSETQRNKGNFPGRFSGRQFSNSRSEMNVSTLELGDSALYLCASSLGPGLEHPLYFGPGTRLLVL.

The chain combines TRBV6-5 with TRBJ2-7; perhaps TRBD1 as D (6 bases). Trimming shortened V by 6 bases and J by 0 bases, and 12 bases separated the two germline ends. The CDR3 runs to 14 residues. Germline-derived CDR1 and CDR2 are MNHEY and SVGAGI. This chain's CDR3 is CASSRGSLSYEQYF. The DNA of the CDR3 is TGTGCCAGCAGCAGGGGTTCTCTCTCCTACGAGCAGTACTTC.

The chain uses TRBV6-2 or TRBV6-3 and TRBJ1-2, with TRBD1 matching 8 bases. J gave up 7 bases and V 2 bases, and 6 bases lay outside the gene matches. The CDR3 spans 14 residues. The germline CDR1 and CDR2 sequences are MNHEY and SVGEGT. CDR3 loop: CASSYGQGASGYTF. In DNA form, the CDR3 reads TGTGCCAGCAGTTACGGCCAGGGGGCGAGTGGCTACACCTTC.

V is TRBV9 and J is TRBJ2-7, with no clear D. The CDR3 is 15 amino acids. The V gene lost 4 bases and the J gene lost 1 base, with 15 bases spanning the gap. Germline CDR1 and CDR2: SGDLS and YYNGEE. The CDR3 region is CASSPSMLDSYEQYF. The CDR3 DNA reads TGTGCCAGCAGCCCCTCTATGCTAGATTCCTACGAGCAGTACTTC. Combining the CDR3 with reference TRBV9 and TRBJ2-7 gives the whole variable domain DSGVTQTPKHLITATGQRVTLRCSPRSGDLSVYWYQQSLDQGLQFLIQYYNGEERAKGNILERFSAQQFPDLHSELNLSSLELGDSALYFCASSPSMLDSYEQYFGPGTRLTVT.

In DNA, the CDR3 is TGTGCCAGTAGTATAGACTACGCCTTCGGGGGGAACACAGATACGCAGTATTTT. This sequence encodes CASSIDYAFGGNTDTQYF. The genes are TRBV19 and TRBJ2-3; TRBD2 aligns across 7 bases. Germline values: CDR1 LNHDA, CDR2 SQIVND (reference sequence). The CDR3 extends over 18 amino acids. V trimming: 0 bases; J trimming: 2 bases; junction bases outside the gene matches: 11.

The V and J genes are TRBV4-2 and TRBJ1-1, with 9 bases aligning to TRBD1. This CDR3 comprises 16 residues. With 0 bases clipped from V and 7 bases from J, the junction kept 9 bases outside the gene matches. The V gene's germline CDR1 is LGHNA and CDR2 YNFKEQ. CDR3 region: CASSQDLRDRAGEAFF. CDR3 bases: TGTGCCAGCAGCCAAGATCTCAGGGACAGGGCTGGTGAAGCTTTCTTT.

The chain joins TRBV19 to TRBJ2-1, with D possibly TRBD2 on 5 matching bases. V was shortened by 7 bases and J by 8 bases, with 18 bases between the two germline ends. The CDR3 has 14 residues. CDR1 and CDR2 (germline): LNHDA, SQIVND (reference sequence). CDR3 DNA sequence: TGTGCCAGTACGAGGGTAGGAGGATTTGATGAGCAGTTCTTC. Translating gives CASTRVGGFDEQFF.

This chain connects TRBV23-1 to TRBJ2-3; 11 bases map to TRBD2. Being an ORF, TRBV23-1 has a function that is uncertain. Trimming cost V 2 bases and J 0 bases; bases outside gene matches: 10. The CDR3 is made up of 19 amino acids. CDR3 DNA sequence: TGCGCCAGCAGTCAACGGGGACTAGCGGTTATTCCTAGCACAGATACGCAGTATTTT. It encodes CASSQRGLAVIPSTDTQYF.

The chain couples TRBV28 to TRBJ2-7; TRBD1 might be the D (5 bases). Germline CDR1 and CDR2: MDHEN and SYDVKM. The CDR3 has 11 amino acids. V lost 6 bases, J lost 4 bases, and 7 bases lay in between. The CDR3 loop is CASRDRYEQYF. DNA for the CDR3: TGTGCCAGCAGAGACAGATACGAGCAGTACTTC.

The CDR3 is CASSDISQPQHF. CDR3 DNA: TGTGCCAGCAGTGACATTTCTCAGCCCCAGCATTTT. The rearrangement links TRBV2 to TRBJ1-5; D is unresolved. In germline, CDR1 is SNHLY, CDR2 FYNNEI. CDR3 size: 12 residues. V dropped 3 bases and J dropped 6 bases, with 6 bases sitting between them.

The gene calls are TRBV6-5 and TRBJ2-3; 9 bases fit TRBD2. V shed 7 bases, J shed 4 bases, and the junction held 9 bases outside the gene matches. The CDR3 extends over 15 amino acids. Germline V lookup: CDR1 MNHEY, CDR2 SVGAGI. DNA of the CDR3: TGTGCCAGCACCGGTGCTAGCGGGGAATCAGATACGCAGTATTTT. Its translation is CASTGASGESDTQYF.

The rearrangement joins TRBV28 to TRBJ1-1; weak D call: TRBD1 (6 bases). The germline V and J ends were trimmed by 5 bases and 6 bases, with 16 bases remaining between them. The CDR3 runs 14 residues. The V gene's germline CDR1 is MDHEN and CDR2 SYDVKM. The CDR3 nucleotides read TGTGCCAGCAGTCCCGGGATTAAGGGGGCTGAAGCTTTCTTT. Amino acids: CASSPGIKGAEAFF.

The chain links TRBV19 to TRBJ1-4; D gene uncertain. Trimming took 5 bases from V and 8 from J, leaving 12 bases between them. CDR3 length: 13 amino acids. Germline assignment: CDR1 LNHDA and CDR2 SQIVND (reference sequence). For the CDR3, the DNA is TGTGCCAGTAGTTCGTGGAACGGGGAAAAACTGTTTTTT. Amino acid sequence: CASSSWNGEKLFF.

In DNA form, the CDR3 reads TGTGCCAGCAGCCCGCGGCCTGCGGGACTAGCGGGAGTAGGGTCGCAGTATTTT. Encoded protein: CASSPRPAGLAGVGSQYF. This rearrangement joins TRBV7-2 to TRBJ2-3; 14 bases are a match to TRBD2. The CDR3 consists of 18 residues. Germline lookup yields CDR1 SGHTA and CDR2 FQGNSA. With V trimmed by 5 bases and J by 10 bases, 17 bases remained unmatched.

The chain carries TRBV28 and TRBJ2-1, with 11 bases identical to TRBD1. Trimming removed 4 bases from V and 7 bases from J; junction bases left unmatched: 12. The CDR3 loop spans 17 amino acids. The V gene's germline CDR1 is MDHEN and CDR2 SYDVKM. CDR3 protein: CASSSGYVGTGGNEQFF. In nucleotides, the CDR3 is TGTGCCAGCAGTTCCGGATACGTGGGGACAGGGGGGAATGAGCAGTTCTTC.

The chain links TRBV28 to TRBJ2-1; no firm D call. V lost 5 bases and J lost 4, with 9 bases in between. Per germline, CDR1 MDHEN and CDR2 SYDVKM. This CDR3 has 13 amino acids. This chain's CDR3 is CASSPPPYNEQFF. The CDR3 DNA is TGTGCCAGCAGTCCCCCCCCTTACAATGAGCAGTTCTTC.

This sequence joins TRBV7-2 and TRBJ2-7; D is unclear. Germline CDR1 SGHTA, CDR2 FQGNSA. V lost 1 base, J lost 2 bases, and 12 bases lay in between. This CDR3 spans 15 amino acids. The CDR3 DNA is TGTGCCAGCAGCTTAGACGTGACGGGTCCCTACGAGCAGTACTTC. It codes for CASSLDVTGPYEQYF.

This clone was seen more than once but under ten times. The DNA for the CDR3 is TGTGCCAGCAGTGCGGAGGGATTAGCCAAAAACATTCAGTACTTC. Translation: CASSAEGLAKNIQYF. The chain couples TRBV9 to TRBJ2-4; D may be TRBD2 (6 bases). In germline, CDR1 is SGDLS, CDR2 YYNGEE. V lost 5 bases and J lost 0, with 12 bases in between. The CDR3 has 15 residues. Looking up the rest from reference TRBV9 and TRBJ2-4 gives the full variable domain: DSGVTQTPKHLITATGQRVTLRCSPRSGDLSVYWYQQSLDQGLQFLIQYYNGEERAKGNILERFSAQQFPDLHSELNLSSLELGDSALYFCASSAEGLAKNIQYFGAGTRLSVL.

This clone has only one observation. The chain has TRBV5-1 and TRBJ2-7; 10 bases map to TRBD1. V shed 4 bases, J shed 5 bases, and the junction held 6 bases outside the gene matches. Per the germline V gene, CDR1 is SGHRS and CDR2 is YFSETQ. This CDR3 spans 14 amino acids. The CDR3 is CASSPGQGGHEQYF. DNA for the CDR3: TGCGCCAGCAGCCCCGGACAGGGGGGCCACGAGCAGTACTTC. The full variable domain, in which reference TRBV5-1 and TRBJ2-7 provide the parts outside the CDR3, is KAGVTQTPRYLIKTRGQQVTLSCSPISGHRSVSWYQQTPGQGLQFLFEYFSETQRNKGNFPGRFSGRQFSNSRSEMNVSTLELGDSALYLCASSPGQGGHEQYFGPGTRLTVT.

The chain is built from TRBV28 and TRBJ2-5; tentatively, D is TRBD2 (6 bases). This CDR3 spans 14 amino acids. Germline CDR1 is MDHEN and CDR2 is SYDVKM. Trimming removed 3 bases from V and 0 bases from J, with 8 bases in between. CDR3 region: CASSLGGNQETQYF. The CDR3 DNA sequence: TGTGCCAGCAGTTTGGGCGGGAACCAAGAGACCCAGTACTTC.